The rows below give T cell receptor beta chains drawn from one sample of a study of CD8 T cells in Susac syndrome. TCRdb called the immunoSEQ multiplex PCR reads again in MiXCR, with one record for every CDR3 protein. The data show approximately 120,000 distinct CDR3 sequences, with 80% to 95% seen just once and roughly 0.3% held by the top ten. The sequenced material came from CD8+ T cells from PBMCs. Receptors were obtained from a human donor with multiple sclerosis. CDR3s include the opening cysteine and the closing phenylalanine or tryptophan. A D gene is named only where the DNA matches it firmly. Only some rows state a clone size, as once, few, many or a class for expanded clones.

D gene: -; clone size: few; V gene: TRBV7-9; J gene: TRBJ1-1; CDR3 protein: CASRLWSMNTEAFF; CDR3 DNA: TGTGCCAGCCGCTTATGGTCTATGAACACTGAAGCTTTCTTT
D gene: TRBD1; clone size: -; V gene: TRBV27; J gene: TRBJ2-7; CDR3 protein: CASSSGQTYEQYF; CDR3 DNA: TGTGCCAGCAGTTCGGGACAGACCTACGAGCAGTACTTC
D gene: -; clone size: -; V gene: TRBV19; J gene: TRBJ1-5; CDR3 protein: CASSVQGTHQPQHF; CDR3 DNA: TGTGCCAGTAGTGTTCAGGGTACCCACCAGCCCCAGCATTTT
D gene: TRBD1; clone size: -; V gene: TRBV3-1; J gene: TRBJ1-2; CDR3 protein: CASSHDSGTVGDGYTF; CDR3 DNA: TGTGCCAGCAGCCACGATTCCGGGACAGTAGGTGATGGCTACACCTTC
D gene: -; clone size: -; V gene: TRBV11-2; J gene: TRBJ2-4; CDR3 protein: CASSLEVGPKNIQYF; CDR3 DNA: TGTGCCAGCAGCTTAGAGGTGGGACCCAAAAACATTCAGTACTTC
D gene: -; clone size: -; V gene: TRBV5-6; J gene: TRBJ2-1; CDR3 protein: CASSSGPGSYNEQFF; CDR3 DNA: TGTGCCAGCAGCTCGGGTCCTGGGTCCTACAATGAGCAGTTCTTC
D gene: -; clone size: -; V gene: TRBV12-3/TRBV12-4; J gene: TRBJ1-5; CDR3 protein: CASSSGWQPQHF; CDR3 DNA: TGTGCCAGCAGCTCTGGCTGGCAGCCCCAGCATTTT
D gene: TRBD2; clone size: -; V gene: TRBV12-3/TRBV12-4; J gene: TRBJ2-1; CDR3 protein: CASSFMAGDLFF; CDR3 DNA: TGTGCCAGCAGTTTTATGGCGGGAGATCTGTTCTTC
D gene: -; clone size: -; V gene: TRBV5-1; J gene: TRBJ2-6; CDR3 protein: CASGSESAGTYGANVLTF; CDR3 DNA: TGCGCCAGCGGGTCAGAGTCGGCAGGGACCTACGGGGCCAACGTCCTGACTTTC
D gene: -; clone size: -; V gene: TRBV6-1; J gene: TRBJ2-5; CDR3 protein: CASSRVSGLNYGETQYF; CDR3 DNA: TGTGCCAGCAGCAGAGTATCTGGTCTTAATTACGGGGAGACCCAGTACTTC
D gene: -; clone size: -; V gene: TRBV12-5; J gene: TRBJ1-1; CDR3 protein: CASVRRLGNTEAFF; CDR3 DNA: TGTGCTAGTGTGAGGCGTCTAGGGAACACTGAAGCTTTCTTT
D gene: -; clone size: -; V gene: TRBV6-6; J gene: TRBJ2-1; CDR3 protein: CASSPGSGTYEQFF; CDR3 DNA: TGTGCCAGCAGTCCCGGGTCAGGGACCTATGAGCAGTTCTTC
D gene: TRBD1; clone size: -; V gene: TRBV13; J gene: TRBJ1-2; CDR3 protein: CASSLGDRGRKNYTF; CDR3 DNA: TGTGCCAGCAGCTTAGGGGACAGGGGAAGAAAAAACTACACCTTC
D gene: -; clone size: -; V gene: TRBV6-5; J gene: TRBJ2-4; CDR3 protein: CASSYSGQYKNIQYF; CDR3 DNA: TGTGCCAGCAGTTACTCGGGGCAGTACAAAAACATTCAGTACTTC
D gene: TRBD1; clone size: -; V gene: TRBV3-1; J gene: TRBJ2-5; CDR3 protein: CASSQDLAGGKETQYF; CDR3 DNA: TGTGCCAGCAGCCAAGATTTGGCAGGGGGCAAAGAGACCCAGTACTTC
D gene: -; clone size: -; V gene: TRBV7-8; J gene: TRBJ1-5; CDR3 protein: CASSYRPRGRQPQHF; CDR3 DNA: TGTGCCAGCAGCTATAGGCCCAGGGGTCGTCAGCCCCAGCATTTT
D gene: -; clone size: -; V gene: TRBV7-9; J gene: TRBJ1-4; CDR3 protein: CASSWMDISEKLFF; CDR3 DNA: TGTGCCAGCAGCTGGATGGATATTTCGGAAAAACTGTTTTTT
D gene: -; clone size: once; V gene: TRBV4-1; J gene: TRBJ1-6; CDR3 protein: CASSQVVRTNSPLHF; CDR3 DNA: TGCGCCAGCAGCCAGGTAGTACGAACTAATTCACCCCTCCACTTT
D gene: -; clone size: -; V gene: TRBV10-2; J gene: TRBJ1-4; CDR3 protein: CATGEKGPPTNEKLFF; CDR3 DNA: TGCGCCACGGGTGAAAAGGGACCTCCAACTAATGAAAAACTGTTTTTT
D gene: TRBD1; clone size: -; V gene: TRBV10-3; J gene: TRBJ1-1; CDR3 protein: CATTTGGVNTEAFF; CDR3 DNA: TGTGCCACTACGACAGGGGGGGTGAACACTGAAGCTTTCTTT
D gene: -; clone size: -; V gene: TRBV5-6; J gene: TRBJ1-5; CDR3 protein: CASSLEGEGDQPQHF; CDR3 DNA: TGTGCCAGCAGCTTGGAAGGGGAAGGGGATCAGCCCCAGCATTTT
D gene: -; clone size: -; V gene: TRBV28; J gene: TRBJ1-2; CDR3 protein: CASITGRENYGYTF; CDR3 DNA: TGTGCCAGCATTACGGGCAGAGAAAACTATGGCTACACCTTC
D gene: -; clone size: -; V gene: TRBV2; J gene: TRBJ2-3; CDR3 protein: CASSEAGHSRTDTQYF; CDR3 DNA: TGTGCCAGCAGTGAAGCGGGCCATTCCCGGACAGATACGCAGTATTTT
D gene: -; clone size: -; V gene: TRBV29-1; J gene: TRBJ1-1; CDR3 protein: CSDRGSLNTEAFF; CDR3 DNA: TGCAGTGACCGGGGGTCCCTGAACACTGAAGCTTTCTTT
D gene: TRBD1; clone size: -; V gene: TRBV28; J gene: TRBJ1-6; CDR3 protein: CASSFRDRDYNSPLHF; CDR3 DNA: TGTGCCAGCAGTTTTCGGGACAGGGATTATAATTCACCCCTCCACTTT
D gene: TRBD2; clone size: -; V gene: TRBV19; J gene: TRBJ2-5; CDR3 protein: CASNLGGGVQETQYF; CDR3 DNA: TGTGCCAGTAACCTCGGCGGGGGGGTGCAAGAGACCCAGTACTTC
D gene: TRBD1; clone size: -; V gene: TRBV20-1; J gene: TRBJ2-7; CDR3 protein: CSAPTGGSSYEQYF; CDR3 DNA: TGCAGTGCGCCGACAGGGGGGAGCTCCTACGAGCAGTACTTC
D gene: -; clone size: -; V gene: TRBV6-2/TRBV6-3; J gene: TRBJ2-2; CDR3 protein: CASGHQGPGTGELFF; CDR3 DNA: TGTGCCAGCGGACATCAGGGGCCGGGAACCGGGGAGCTGTTTTTT
D gene: TRBD1; clone size: -; V gene: TRBV7-9; J gene: TRBJ1-2; CDR3 protein: CASSGGQGMTYGYTF; CDR3 DNA: TGTGCCAGCAGCGGGGGACAGGGAATGACCTATGGCTACACCTTC
D gene: -; clone size: -; V gene: TRBV5-1; J gene: TRBJ2-1; CDR3 protein: CASSPPRAGVGYNEQFF; CDR3 DNA: TGCGCCAGCAGTCCCCCGCGGGCTGGGGTAGGGTACAATGAGCAGTTCTTC
D gene: -; clone size: -; V gene: TRBV4-2; J gene: TRBJ2-7; CDR3 protein: CASSERRWGPYEQYF; CDR3 DNA: TGTGCCAGCAGCGAGAGAAGGTGGGGACCCTACGAGCAGTACTTC
D gene: -; clone size: -; V gene: TRBV5-4; J gene: TRBJ2-6; CDR3 protein: CASRADYGANVLTF; CDR3 DNA: TGTGCCAGCAGGGCGGACTATGGGGCCAACGTCCTGACTTTC
D gene: -; clone size: -; V gene: TRBV20-1; J gene: TRBJ2-7; CDR3 protein: CSASQGSEQYF; CDR3 DNA: TGCAGTGCTTCCCAGGGGAGTGAGCAGTACTTC
D gene: -; clone size: -; V gene: TRBV27; J gene: TRBJ1-2; CDR3 protein: CASSLSGIGRLGYTF; CDR3 DNA: TGTGCCAGCAGTTTATCCGGGATAGGGCGACTGGGCTACACCTTC
D gene: TRBD2; clone size: -; V gene: TRBV5-1; J gene: TRBJ2-5; CDR3 protein: CASSLPEKGLAGERETQYF; CDR3 DNA: TGCGCCAGCAGCTTACCAGAAAAAGGACTAGCGGGAGAACGTGAGACCCAGTACTTC
D gene: -; clone size: -; V gene: TRBV7-9; J gene: TRBJ2-5; CDR3 protein: CASSPPGTEQETQYF; CDR3 DNA: TGTGCCAGCAGCCCTCCCGGGACGGAGCAAGAGACCCAGTACTTC
D gene: TRBD2; clone size: -; V gene: TRBV7-9; J gene: TRBJ2-1; CDR3 protein: CASSSVAGGEYWANEQFF; CDR3 DNA: TGTGCCAGCAGCTCTGTAGCGGGGGGCGAATATTGGGCCAATGAGCAGTTCTTC
D gene: TRBD1; clone size: -; V gene: TRBV19; J gene: TRBJ2-3; CDR3 protein: CASSRDREGGTDTQYF; CDR3 DNA: TGTGCCAGTAGTAGGGACAGGGAGGGGGGAACAGATACGCAGTATTTT
D gene: -; clone size: -; V gene: TRBV7-9; J gene: TRBJ1-6; CDR3 protein: CASSFRDLANSPLHF; CDR3 DNA: TGTGCCAGCAGCTTCAGGGACCTTGCTAATTCACCCCTCCACTTT
D gene: TRBD2; clone size: -; V gene: TRBV5-1; J gene: TRBJ2-1; CDR3 protein: CASSGSGGRSSLEQFF; CDR3 DNA: TGCGCCAGCAGCGGGTCCGGGGGGAGGTCTTCTCTTGAGCAGTTCTTC
D gene: -; clone size: once; V gene: TRBV16; J gene: TRBJ1-2; CDR3 protein: CASSQSWDYGYTF; CDR3 DNA: TGTGCCAGCAGCCAATCATGGGACTATGGCTACACCTTC
D gene: TRBD2; clone size: -; V gene: TRBV29-1; J gene: TRBJ2-2; CDR3 protein: CSAEGTSGSIAGELFF; CDR3 DNA: TGCAGCGCTGAAGGGACTAGCGGGAGTATAGCCGGGGAGCTGTTTTTT
D gene: -; clone size: -; V gene: TRBV7-9; J gene: TRBJ1-4; CDR3 protein: CASSLTAWGQEKLFF; CDR3 DNA: TGTGCCAGCAGCTTAACGGCGTGGGGTCAGGAAAAACTGTTTTTT
D gene: -; clone size: once; V gene: TRBV27; J gene: TRBJ1-5; CDR3 protein: CASSLGGAQPQHF; CDR3 DNA: TGTGCCAGCAGTCTAGGGGGGGCTCAGCCCCAGCATTTT
D gene: -; clone size: -; V gene: TRBV20-1; J gene: TRBJ2-5; CDR3 protein: CSARDVGVRETQYF; CDR3 DNA: TGCAGTGCTAGAGATGTGGGAGTTCGGGAGACCCAGTACTTC
D gene: -; clone size: -; V gene: TRBV4-1; J gene: TRBJ2-7; CDR3 protein: CASSQGNRGLSYEQYF; CDR3 DNA: TGCGCCAGCAGCCAAGGCAATAGGGGACTCTCCTACGAGCAGTACTTC
D gene: -; clone size: -; V gene: TRBV9; J gene: TRBJ2-4; CDR3 protein: CASSVDSVRLFF; CDR3 DNA: TGTGCCAGCAGCGTAGACTCAGTTCGTTTGTTCTTC
D gene: TRBD1; clone size: -; V gene: TRBV5-5; J gene: TRBJ2-2; CDR3 protein: CASTRRDRRNTGELFF; CDR3 DNA: TGTGCCAGCACTCGCCGGGACAGGAGGAACACCGGGGAGCTGTTTTTT
D gene: TRBD2; clone size: -; V gene: TRBV7-2; J gene: TRBJ2-5; CDR3 protein: CASSPPWTSVGTQYF; CDR3 DNA: TGTGCCAGCAGCCCGCCGTGGACTAGCGTTGGGACCCAGTACTTC
D gene: -; clone size: -; V gene: TRBV19; J gene: TRBJ1-5; CDR3 protein: CASSFRQNNNQPQHF; CDR3 DNA: TGTGCCAGTAGTTTCAGACAGAACAACAATCAGCCCCAGCATTTT
D gene: -; clone size: -; V gene: TRBV6-5; J gene: TRBJ1-5; CDR3 protein: CASSKTAVLHQPQHF; CDR3 DNA: TGTGCCAGCAGCAAGACGGCTGTACTACATCAGCCCCAGCATTTT
D gene: -; clone size: -; V gene: TRBV4-1; J gene: TRBJ2-2; CDR3 protein: CASSGQGGVNTGELFF; CDR3 DNA: TGCGCCAGCAGCGGCCAGGGGGGCGTGAACACCGGGGAGCTGTTTTTT
D gene: -; clone size: -; V gene: TRBV5-4; J gene: TRBJ1-6; CDR3 protein: CASSAGGNSPLHF; CDR3 DNA: TGTGCCAGCAGCGCAGGCGGTAATTCACCCCTCCACTTT
D gene: -; clone size: -; V gene: TRBV7-8; J gene: TRBJ2-1; CDR3 protein: CASSYAGQGKRGTRGNEQFF; CDR3 DNA: TGTGCCAGCAGTTACGCCGGACAGGGGAAGCGGGGGACCCGTGGGAATGAGCAGTTCTTC
D gene: TRBD2; clone size: few; V gene: TRBV27; J gene: TRBJ2-3; CDR3 protein: CASSLYAGGPDTQYF; CDR3 DNA: TGTGCCAGCAGTTTATATGCGGGAGGGCCAGATACGCAGTATTTT
D gene: TRBD2; clone size: -; V gene: TRBV6-1; J gene: TRBJ2-5; CDR3 protein: CASSGRTPQETQYF; CDR3 DNA: TGTGCCAGTAGCGGGAGGACTCCACAAGAGACCCAGTACTTC
D gene: TRBD1; clone size: -; V gene: TRBV12-3/TRBV12-4; J gene: TRBJ1-2; CDR3 protein: CASSPDRVGGYTF; CDR3 DNA: TGTGCCAGCAGTCCCGACAGGGTCGGTGGCTACACCTTC